The 26 T cell receptor beta chains below were found in one sample sequenced in a study of response to subunit inactivated influenza vaccine. TCRdb reprocessed the RT-PCR reads with MiXCR, giving one entry per CDR3 protein. Among about 540,000 distinct CDR3 sequences listed, roughly a quarter were seen once. These data also formed part of another study, on T cells expressing NK-cell markers. From that paper: 5'RACE template switching with UMIs generated TCR beta cDNA.

Material: CD4+ T cells sorted from PBMCs, obtained 11 to 12 days after vaccination. These receptors all stem from a man in his fifties or sixties who received an inactivated influenza vaccine.

For the CDR3, the DNA is TGTGCCAGCAGCTTAGCTGCGGGAGGGAGAGCTGGGGCCAACGTCCTGACTTTC. The encoded protein is CASSLAAGGRAGANVLTF. The chain carries TRBV7-8 and TRBJ2-6; 9 bases match TRBD2. Germline V gene data show CDR1 as SGHVS and CDR2 as FQNEAQ. Unmatched junction bases numbered 5, after V lost 0 bases and J lost 2 bases. This CDR3 region has 18 residues.

The V gene is TRBV9, the J gene TRBJ2-2; a weak D match, TRBD2 (6 bases). Trimming took off 3 bases at V and 6 bases at J, with 18 bases between the two ends. The CDR3 length is 16 residues. Germline values: CDR1 SGDLS, CDR2 YYNGEE. In DNA form, the CDR3 reads TGTGCCAGCAGCGCTATAGTGACCTCGGGAGCCGGGGAGCTGTTTTTT. This encodes CASSAIVTSGAGELFF.

The rearrangement links TRBV2 to TRBJ2-7, with D tentatively TRBD1 or TRBD2 (5 bases each). The CDR3 runs 13 residues. V lost 7 bases to trimming and J lost 3 bases, with 13 bases between them. Germline CDR1 reads SNHLY; CDR2 reads FYNNEI. The CDR3 DNA reads as TGTGCCAGCAACCTGGGGGTCAGCTACGAGCAGTACTTC. It encodes CASNLGVSYEQYF.

This clonotype was observed a few times. The V call is TRBV6-2 or TRBV6-3, the J call TRBJ1-5; D possibly corresponds to TRBD1 (6 bases). CDR1 is MNHEY, CDR2 SVGEGT, per germline. The CDR3 runs 15 residues. Trimming removed 6 bases at V and 2 bases at J, with 14 bases between. The DNA of the CDR3 is TGTGCCAGCAGCGAACAGGGTCTGGGCAATCAGCCCCAGCATTTT. This encodes CASSEQGLGNQPQHF.

This clonotype came up a few times. V is TRBV29-1 and J is TRBJ2-2; 11 nucleotides align to TRBD2. The CDR3 totals 14 residues. Germline V gene lookup returns CDR1 SQVTM and CDR2 ANQGSEA. Trimming removed 6 bases from V and 8 bases from J; junction bases left unmatched: 8. The CDR3 spells CSVVTSGVQGELFF. CDR3 sequence (DNA): TGCAGCGTGGTGACTAGCGGGGTACAGGGGGAGCTGTTTTTT.

This clonotype has a count of ten or more. The chain carries TRBV5-1 and TRBJ1-2, with TRBD1 identical over 9 bases. CDR3 length: 15 residues. J was trimmed by 5 bases and V by 4 bases; bases with no gene match: 9. Germline CDR1 SGHRS, CDR2 YFSETQ. CDR3 in amino acids: CASSETGGAGYGYTF. CDR3 sequence (DNA): TGCGCCAGCAGCGAAACAGGGGGCGCTGGATATGGCTACACCTTC.

This clonotype was recorded a few times. The chain carries TRBV7-2 and TRBJ2-7; D unresolved. This CDR3 spans 13 amino acids. Germline V lookup: CDR1 SGHTA, CDR2 FQGNSA. The ends were cut back, 5 bases at V and 6 bases at J, with 14 bases in the middle. The CDR3 region is CASSKQGRPEQYF. The DNA for the CDR3 is TGTGCCAGCAGCAAACAAGGGCGGCCCGAGCAGTACTTC.

This clonotype was seen only a few times. The V gene is TRBV2, the J gene TRBJ2-5, with TRBD2 matching 12 bases. The CDR3 sequence is 14 residues long. CDR1 SNHLY and CDR2 FYNNEI come from the germline V gene. The J segment lost 5 bases and the V segment lost 6 bases, leaving 4 bases of the junction unmatched. CDR3: CASRPSGRAETQYF. As DNA, the CDR3 is TGTGCCAGCAGACCTAGCGGGAGGGCGGAGACCCAGTACTTC.

This chain joins TRBV4-1 and TRBJ1-5; D is ambiguous. The CDR3 is 15 amino acids. Germline-derived CDR1 and CDR2 are MGHRA and YSYEKL. V was trimmed by 0 bases and J by 7 bases, leaving 13 bases between them. CDR3 amino acids: CASSQEEDGGQPQHF. The CDR3 DNA reads TGCGCCAGCAGCCAAGAGGAAGATGGCGGGCAGCCCCAGCATTTT.

This clonotype has ten or more counts. The chain recombines TRBV7-2 with TRBJ2-7, with D tentatively TRBD2 (6 bases). Trimming removed 4 bases from V and 6 bases from J, with 10 bases in between. The V gene's germline CDR1 is SGHTA and CDR2 FQGNSA. This CDR3 is 12 amino acids long. As DNA, the CDR3 is TGTGCCAGCAGCTCTCTGGGGGGCGAGCAGTACTTC. It codes for CASSSLGGEQYF.

This chain connects TRBV2 to TRBJ2-5, with TRBD1 matching over 9 bases. The CDR3 totals 13 residues. Losses at the gene ends were 4 bases for V and 5 bases for J; bases not matched to a gene: 2. The germline V gene has CDR1 SNHLY and CDR2 FYNNEI. The chain's CDR3 is CASSVDRGETQYF. The CDR3 coding sequence is TGTGCCAGCAGTGTGGACAGGGGTGAGACCCAGTACTTC.

The CDR3 loop reads CAISQLAGGQFF. CDR3 sequence (DNA): TGTGCCATCAGCCAACTAGCGGGGGGGCAGTTCTTC. V is TRBV10-3 and J is TRBJ2-1, with 12 bases identical to TRBD2. The CDR3 is 12 residues long. V lost 6 bases, J lost 12 bases, and 3 bases stayed unmatched. The V gene's germline CDR1 is ENHRY and CDR2 SYGVKD.

This clonotype has at least ten counts. The chain links TRBV12-3 or TRBV12-4 to TRBJ1-2; 7 nucleotides align to TRBD1. The J segment lost 8 bases and the V segment lost 6 bases, leaving 15 bases of the junction unmatched. The length of the CDR3 is 15 residues. For the CDR3, the DNA is TGTGCCAGCAGCCGACAGGGATTAAACCTGAGGGGCTACACCTTC. Residues: CASSRQGLNLRGYTF.

The V and J genes are TRBV9 and TRBJ1-1, with 7 bases aligning to TRBD1. The V segment lost 4 bases and the J segment 8 bases; nucleotides outside the gene matches: 11. In germline, CDR1 is SGDLS, CDR2 YYNGEE. The CDR3 sequence is 14 residues long. The CDR3: CASSPGDSRGEAFF. The CDR3 DNA follows: TGTGCCAGCAGCCCGGGGGACAGCCGCGGAGAAGCTTTCTTT.

This clonotype has a single count. This chain connects TRBV12-3 or TRBV12-4 to TRBJ2-2; TRBD1 matches at 8 bases. J was trimmed by 5 bases and V by 3 bases; bases with no gene match: 8. The CDR3 consists of 16 residues. CDR3 protein: CASSFWQGASTGELFF. CDR3 DNA sequence: TGTGCCAGCAGTTTTTGGCAGGGGGCAAGTACCGGGGAGCTGTTTTTT.

The chain couples TRBV27 to TRBJ1-5; possibly TRBD1 for D (5 bases). Germline assignment: CDR1 MNHEY and CDR2 SMNVEV (reference sequence). Trimming took off 7 bases at V and 5 bases at J, with 12 bases between the two ends. This CDR3 has 13 amino acids. The CDR3 loop reads CASKTGGDQPQHF. The CDR3 DNA reads as TGTGCCAGCAAAACGGGAGGGGATCAGCCCCAGCATTTT.

The rearrangement links TRBV6-2 or TRBV6-3 to TRBJ2-7; TRBD2 is a possible D gene (5 bases). The germline V gene encodes CDR1 MNHEY and CDR2 SVGEGT. There are 16 residues in the CDR3. The germline V and J ends were trimmed by 4 bases and 3 bases, with 19 bases remaining between them. In nucleotides, the CDR3 is TGTGCCAGCAGTTCCGTAATCTCCGGGAAGAACTACGAGCAGTACTTC. Translating gives CASSSVISGKNYEQYF.

This clonotype came up many times. The CDR3 DNA reads as TGTGCCAGCAGTTTAGGGTCCGGGGCGGGGGATCAGCCCCAGCATTTT. Translation gives CASSLGSGAGDQPQHF. This chain joins TRBV12-3 or TRBV12-4 and TRBJ1-5; D may be TRBD1 (5 bases). Trimming shortened V by 1 base and J by 5 bases, and 15 bases separated the two germline ends. This CDR3 comprises 16 residues.

This clonotype showed up just a few times. This sequence joins TRBV10-3 and TRBJ2-3; D is perhaps TRBD1 (5 bases). The germline V gene encodes CDR1 ENHRY and CDR2 SYGVKD. The CDR3 loop spans 13 amino acids. V lost 6 bases to trimming and J lost 2 bases, with 9 bases between them. CDR3 region: CAISDSPTDTQYF. The DNA of the CDR3 is TGTGCCATCAGCGACAGCCCCACAGATACGCAGTATTTT.

This chain joins TRBV4-3 and TRBJ1-4, with TRBD1 identical over 7 bases. From germline, CDR1 is LGHNA and CDR2 YSLEER. V gave up 4 bases and J gave up 7 bases; unmatched junction bases: 9. The CDR3 consists of 15 residues. CDR3 nucleotide sequence: TGCGCCAGCAGCCTCAGCGACAGGGAGGGTGAAAAACTGTTTTTT. Protein sequence: CASSLSDREGEKLFF.

This clonotype was counted at least ten times. This chain uses TRBV12-3 or TRBV12-4 with TRBJ2-5; the match to TRBD1 covers 9 bases. CDR3 size: 14 residues. Losses at the gene ends were 3 bases for V and 6 bases for J; bases not matched to a gene: 5. CDR3: CASSFETGGKTQYF. DNA of the CDR3: TGTGCCAGCAGTTTCGAGACAGGGGGAAAGACCCAGTACTTC.

This chain joins TRBV10-3 and TRBJ2-1, with a possible D match to TRBD2 (5 bases). V dropped 4 bases and J dropped 7 bases, with 11 bases sitting between them. The CDR3 totals 13 residues. CDR1 is ENHRY and CDR2 is SYGVKD in the germline V gene. Here the CDR3 DNA reads TGTGCCATCAGTGGCACTAGTTCGAATGAGCAGTTCTTC. Its protein product is CAISGTSSNEQFF.

V is TRBV18 and J is TRBJ2-3; D is perhaps TRBD1 (6 bases). There are 16 residues in the CDR3. The ends were cut back, 5 bases at V and 1 base at J, with 16 bases in the middle. From germline, CDR1 is KGHSH and CDR2 LQKENI. The CDR3 loop reads CASSRTAQRRTDTQYF. CDR3 in DNA: TGTGCCAGCTCAAGGACAGCTCAACGCCGCACAGATACGCAGTATTTT.

The rearrangement uses TRBV6-2 or TRBV6-3 and TRBJ2-3; 15 bases match TRBD2. Germline CDR1 MNHEY, CDR2 SVGEGT. The length of the CDR3 is 17 residues. The V segment lost 4 bases and the J segment 5 bases; nucleotides outside the gene matches: 7. CDR3 coding DNA: TGTGCCAGCAGTTCCGGACTAGCGGGGGGGCGAGGAGATACGCAGTATTTT. Translation: CASSSGLAGGRGDTQYF.

The CDR3 sequence is CASSSVRGITEAFF. The CDR3 nucleotides are TGTGCCAGCAGCTCAGTTAGGGGGATCACTGAAGCTTTCTTT. The chain employs TRBV7-2 and TRBJ1-1; D is perhaps TRBD1 (6 bases). Germline V gene data show CDR1 as SGHTA and CDR2 as FQGNSA. The CDR3 is 14 residues long. With 4 bases removed from V and 4 bases from J, the gap between germline ends came to 13 bases.

J is TRBJ1-1 and V is TRBV4-1; TRBD1 matches at 8 bases. J was trimmed by 1 base and V by 3 bases; bases with no gene match: 7. The CDR3 length is 16 residues. Germline lookup yields CDR1 MGHRA and CDR2 YSYEKL. The CDR3 DNA sequence: TGCGCCAGCAGCCACAACCAGGGGGCGGGGAACACTGAAGCTTTCTTT. Its translation: CASSHNQGAGNTEAFF.